This record covers a single T cell receptor beta chain. The sample originates from a study of tumor-infiltrating lymphocytes in primary liver carcinoma. Co-extraction of both nucleic acids (RNA and DNA) used roughly 20-33 mg of unsorted bulk tissue. The template, roughly 0.45 ug total RNA, yielded TCR beta cDNA made with a constant-region primer. ARM-PCR was slightly modified, and three nested multiplex PCR rounds with it gave rise to the TCR beta libraries. Running 10 cycles apiece, the first two PCR rounds relied on TRBV1-TRBV30 forward primers together with a C-beta reverse primer. A single record per CDR3 protein comes from TCRdb applying MiXCR to the multiplex PCR reads. This table has 45,000 to 55,000 distinct CDR3 sequences, 55% to 75% appearing once. The CDR3 runs to 18 residues. V lost 4 bases and J lost 0, with 17 bases in between. The germline V gene has CDR1 SGDLS and CDR2 YYNGEE.

J is TRBJ2-6 and V is TRBV9; D unclear. Sequenced input: liver tumor tissue from sampling region 5. Subset given: tumor region T5, tumor centre. This TCR was recovered from a man aged 35 to 55 with primary liver carcinoma and hepatitis B virus infection. The CDR3 DNA sequence: TGTGCCAGCAGCCCAAGTGGCTCTTCCCCCTCTGGGGCCAACGTCCTGACTTTC. Protein: CASSPSGSSPSGANVLTF.